The following is a TCR beta chain sequence with its context. Using immunoSEQ multiplex PCR, the repertoire was profiled, and TCRdb retains in-frame clones only, with some absent. The table has some 2,100,000 clones, almost 96% seen once. The sample is drawn from a study of shared clonotypes between healthy human individuals. This sequence originates from a man between 18 and 35 years old in good health. The sequencing input was naive CD4+ T cells sorted from blood. Subset noted: CD45RA+ positively selected.

CDR3 nucleotides: TGTGCCAGCACCTCGAACAGGGACCACTACGAGCAGTACTTC. Residues: CASTSNRDHYEQYF. V gene TRBV7-9 combines with J gene TRBJ2-7; a weak D match, TRBD1 (6 bases). V was trimmed by 7 bases and J by 3 bases, leaving 16 bases between them. CDR1 SEHNR and CDR2 FQNEAQ come from the germline V gene (reference sequence). The CDR3 is made up of 14 amino acids.